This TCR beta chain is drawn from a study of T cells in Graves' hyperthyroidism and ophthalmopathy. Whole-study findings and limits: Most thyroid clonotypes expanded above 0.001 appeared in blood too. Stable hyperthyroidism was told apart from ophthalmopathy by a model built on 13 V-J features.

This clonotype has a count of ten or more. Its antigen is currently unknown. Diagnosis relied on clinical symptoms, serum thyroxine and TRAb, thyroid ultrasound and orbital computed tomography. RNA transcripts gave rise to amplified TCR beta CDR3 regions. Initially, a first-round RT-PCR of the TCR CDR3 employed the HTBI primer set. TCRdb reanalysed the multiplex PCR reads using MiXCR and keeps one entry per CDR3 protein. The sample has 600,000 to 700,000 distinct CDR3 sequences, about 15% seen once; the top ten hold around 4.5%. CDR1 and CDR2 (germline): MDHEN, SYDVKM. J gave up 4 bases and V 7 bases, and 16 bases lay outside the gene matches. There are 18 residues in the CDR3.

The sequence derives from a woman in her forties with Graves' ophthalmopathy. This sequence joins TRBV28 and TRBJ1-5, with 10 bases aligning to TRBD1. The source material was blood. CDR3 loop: CASTAGTGVSKPNQPQHF. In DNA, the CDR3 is TGTGCCAGCACCGCCGGGACAGGGGTCTCCAAACCGAATCAGCCCCAGCATTTT.